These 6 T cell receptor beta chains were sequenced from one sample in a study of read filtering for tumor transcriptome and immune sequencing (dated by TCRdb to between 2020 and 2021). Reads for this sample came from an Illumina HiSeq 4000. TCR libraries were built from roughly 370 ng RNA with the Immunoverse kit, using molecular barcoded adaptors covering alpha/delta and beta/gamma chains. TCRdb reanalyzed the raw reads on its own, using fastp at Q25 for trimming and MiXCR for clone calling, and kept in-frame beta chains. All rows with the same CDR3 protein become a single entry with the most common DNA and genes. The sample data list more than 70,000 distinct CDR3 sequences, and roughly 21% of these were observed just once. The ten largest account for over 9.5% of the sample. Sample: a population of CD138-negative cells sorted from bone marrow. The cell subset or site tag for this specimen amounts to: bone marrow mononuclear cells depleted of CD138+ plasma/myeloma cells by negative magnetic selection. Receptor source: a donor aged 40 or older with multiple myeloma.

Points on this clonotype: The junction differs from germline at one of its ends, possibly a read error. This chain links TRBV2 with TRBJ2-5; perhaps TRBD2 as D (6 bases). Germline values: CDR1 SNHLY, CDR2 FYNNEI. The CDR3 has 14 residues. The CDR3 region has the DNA TGTGCCAGCACCGGGCGGAGGGAAGGAGAGACCCTGTACTTC. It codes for CASTGRREGETLYF. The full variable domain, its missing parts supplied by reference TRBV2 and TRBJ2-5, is EPEVTQTPSHQVTQMGQEVILRCVPISNHLYFYWYRQILGQKVEFLVSFYNNEISEKSEIFDDQFSVERPDGSNFTLKIRSTKLEDSAMYFCASTGRREGETLYFGPGTRLLVL.

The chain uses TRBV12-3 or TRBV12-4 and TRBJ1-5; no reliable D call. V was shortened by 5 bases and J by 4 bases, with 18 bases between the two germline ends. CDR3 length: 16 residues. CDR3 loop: CASSLLAVHMNQPQHF. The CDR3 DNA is TGTGCCAGCAGTCTCCTGGCGGTTCATATGAATCAGCCCCAGCATTTT.

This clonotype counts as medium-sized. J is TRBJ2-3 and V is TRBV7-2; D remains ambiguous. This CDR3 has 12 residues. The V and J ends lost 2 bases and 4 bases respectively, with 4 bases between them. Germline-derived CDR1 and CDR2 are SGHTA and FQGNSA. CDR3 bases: TGTGCCAGCAGCTTAAGTGCAGATACGCAGTATTTT. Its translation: CASSLSADTQYF.

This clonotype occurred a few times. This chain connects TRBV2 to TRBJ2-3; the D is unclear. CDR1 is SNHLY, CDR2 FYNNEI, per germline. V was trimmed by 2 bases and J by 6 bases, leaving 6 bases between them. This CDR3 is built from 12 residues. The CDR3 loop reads CASSEYGDTQYF. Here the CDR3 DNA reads TGTGCCAGCAGTGAATATGGTGATACGCAGTATTTT.

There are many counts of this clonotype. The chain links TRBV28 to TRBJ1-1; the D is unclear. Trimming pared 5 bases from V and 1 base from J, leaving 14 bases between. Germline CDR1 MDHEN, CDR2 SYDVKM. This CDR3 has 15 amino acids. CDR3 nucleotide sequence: TGTGCCAGCAGTCAACCGTCAGCATGGAACACTGAAGCTTTCTTT. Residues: CASSQPSAWNTEAFF.

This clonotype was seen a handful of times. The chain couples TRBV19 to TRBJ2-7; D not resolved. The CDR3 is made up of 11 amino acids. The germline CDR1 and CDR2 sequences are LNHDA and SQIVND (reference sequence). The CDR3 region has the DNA TGTCCAGTGGGCAATTCCTACGAGCAGTACTTC. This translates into CPVGNSYEQYF.